A selection of T cell receptor beta chains follows, all from one sample in a study of control samples from healthy donors and cancer patients. Sequenced by immunoSEQ multiplex PCR; TCRdb stores in-frame clones only, minus some. Of around 120,000 clones in the sample, around 93% were seen once. The specimen sequenced was PBMCs. These receptors came from a man between 50 and 59 years old with head and neck cancer. The CDR3 runs from the conserved cysteine through the conserved F or W. The D gene is left open where the match is weak. Size values are once, few and many counts, or a class for expanded clones, and some rows have none.

D	J	V	size	DNA	CDR3
TRBD1	TRBJ1-1	TRBV30	NA	TGTGCCTGGAGAACACAGGGGTTGAACACTGAAGCTTTCTTT	CAWRTQGLNTEAFF
NA	TRBJ2-2	TRBV30	NA	TGTGCCTGGAGTGTTGGCGGGACTAACACCGGGGAGCTGTTTTTT	CAWSVGGTNTGELFF
TRBD2	TRBJ2-1	TRBV7-2	NA	TGTGCCTCCCACCTACTAGCGGGGAATTACAATGAGCAGTTCTTC	CASHLLAGNYNEQFF
NA	TRBJ1-1	TRBV25-1	NA	TGTGCCAGCAGTGACTTCAGGGGTCCGGGGAACACTGAAGCTTTCTTT	CASSDFRGPGNTEAFF
NA	TRBJ1-2	TRBV5-1	NA	TGCGCCAGCAGCTTGTTCTCAAGTGAGGATGGCTACACCTTC	CASSLFSSEDGYTF
TRBD2	TRBJ2-1	TRBV5-1	NA	TGCGCCAGCAGCTTGGGTAGTAGCGGGGGAGGTGAGCAGTTCTTC	CASSLGSSGGGEQFF
NA	TRBJ1-1	TRBV4-1	NA	TGCGCCAGCAGCCACCCCGGGACACTTATGAACACTGAAGCTTTCTTT	CASSHPGTLMNTEAFF
TRBD1	TRBJ1-1	TRBV7-6	NA	TGTGCCAGCAGCTTGAGACAGGGGGCTGAAGCTTTCTTT	CASSLRQGAEAFF
TRBD2	TRBJ2-7	TRBV13	NA	TGTGCCAGCTCCGGGACTAGCGTCTACGAGCAGTACTTC	CASSGTSVYEQYF
TRBD1	TRBJ1-4	TRBV5-1	NA	TGCGCCAGCAGCTTGGCATACAGGGGGCATGAAAAACTGTTTTTT	CASSLAYRGHEKLFF
NA	TRBJ1-1	TRBV6-6	NA	TGTGCCAGCAGTTACTCGGCGGGAACTGAAGCTTTCTTT	CASSYSAGTEAFF
NA	TRBJ2-1	TRBV7-8	once	TGTGCCAGCAGCTCACTAGCTCTCGGGGCCACTCGCTACAATGAGCAGTTCTTC	CASSSLALGATRYNEQFF
NA	TRBJ2-7	TRBV5-4	NA	TGTGCCAGCAGCTTCGGGACACGCGAGCAGTACTTC	CASSFGTREQYF
TRBD1	TRBJ1-6	TRBV5-1	once	TGCGCCAGCAGCTTGGCGGTGACAGGGATAGGGTCACCCCTCCACTTT	CASSLAVTGIGSPLHF